Below, 29 T cell receptor beta chains from the same sample are listed, as sequenced in a study of T cell responses to AZD1222 COVID-19 vaccine. Produced via immunoSEQ multiplex PCR; TCRdb's table is partial and in-frame only. Among 25,000 to 35,000 clones listed, 93% were seen once. Sequenced here: peripheral blood, sampled on day 0 of AZD1222 vaccination. All receptors derive from an adult in good health.

This clone was recorded once. The chain uses TRBV28 and TRBJ1-2; TRBD1 matches 9 bases. CDR1 MDHEN and CDR2 SYDVKM come from the germline V gene. J was trimmed by 7 bases and V by 6 bases; bases with no gene match: 9. This CDR3 spans 14 amino acids. This chain's CDR3 is CASSPNRGRGGYTF. Written as DNA, the CDR3 is TGTGCCAGCAGCCCGAACAGGGGGCGAGGTGGCTACACCTTC.

This clone has a handful of counts. This sequence joins TRBV6-2 or TRBV6-3 and TRBJ2-2; 9 bases match TRBD1. The CDR3 consists of 15 residues. J lost 7 bases, V lost 4 bases, and 7 bases had no gene match. Germline V gives CDR1 MNHEY, CDR2 SVGEGT. The DNA of the CDR3 is TGTGCCAGCAGTTCCGGGACAGGGTCAGGCGGGGAGCTGTTTTTT. Amino acids: CASSSGTGSGGELFF.

The chain has TRBV5-4 and TRBJ2-1; D is uncertain. This CDR3 has 11 amino acids. V was trimmed by 3 bases and J by 5 bases, leaving 3 bases between them. Germline CDR1 is SGHNT and CDR2 is YYREEE (reference sequence). The DNA for the CDR3 is TGTGCCAGCAGCTCTAACAATGAGCAGTTCTTC. It is translated as CASSSNNEQFF. The whole variable domain, filled in from reference TRBV5-4 and TRBJ2-1, reads ETGVTQSPTHLIKTRGQQVTLRCSSQSGHNTVSWYQQALGQGPQFIFQYYREEENGRGNFPPRFSGLQFPNYSSELNVNALELDDSALYLCASSSNNEQFFGPGTRLTVL.

The chain employs TRBV21-1 and TRBJ1-5. TRBV21-1 is termed a pseudogene. The CDR3 spans 14 residues. The CDR3 DNA follows: TGTGCCAGCAGCAAGTGGGTGGGCAATCAGCCCCAGCATTTT. Translating it yields CASSKWVGNQPQHF.

CDR3 residues: CASSITGNQPQHF. CDR3 nucleotide sequence: TGTGCCAGCAGCATAACAGGGAATCAGCCCCAGCATTTT. The chain links TRBV7-2 to TRBJ1-5, with D possibly TRBD1 on 6 matching bases. The CDR3 spans 13 residues. From germline, CDR1 is SGHTA and CDR2 FQGNSA. Trimming left V 5 bases short and J 4 bases short, with 9 bases between. Filled out from reference TRBV7-2 and TRBJ1-5, the complete variable domain reads GAGVSQSPSNKVTEKGKDVELRCDPISGHTALYWYRQSLGQGLEFLIYFQGNSAPDKSGLPSDRFSAERTGGSVSTLTIQRTQQEDSAVYLCASSITGNQPQHFGDGTRLSIL.

This chain uses TRBV7-9 with TRBJ2-1, with TRBD2 matching over 15 bases. Looked up from germline, CDR1 is SEHNR and CDR2 is FQNEAQ (reference sequence). V dropped 2 bases and J dropped 9; count of bases not matched to a gene: 8. This CDR3 is 17 amino acids long. The CDR3 loop reads CASSLYGLAGGLGEQFF. DNA of the CDR3: TGTGCCAGCAGCTTATATGGACTAGCGGGGGGGCTAGGTGAGCAGTTCTTC.

The chain has TRBV5-5 and TRBJ2-3, with D perhaps matching TRBD1 or TRBD2 (5 bases each). This CDR3 is built from 16 residues. CDR1 is SGHKS, CDR2 YYEKEE, per germline (reference sequence). V lost 4 bases, J lost 3 bases, and 18 bases lay in between. The CDR3 region has the DNA TGTGCCAGCAGCCCCGGCCGGGACCGACCGACAGATACGCAGTATTTT. It specifies CASSPGRDRPTDTQYF. The variable domain in full, completed from reference TRBV5-5 and TRBJ2-3, reads DAGVTQSPTHLIKTRGQQVTLRCSPISGHKSVSWYQQVLGQGPQFIFQYYEKEERGRGNFPDRFSARQFPNYSSELNVNALLLGDSALYLCASSPGRDRPTDTQYFGPGTRLTVL.

The gene calls are TRBV14 and TRBJ1-2; TRBD1 aligns across 11 bases. The CDR3 runs to 15 residues. The germline V gene encodes CDR1 SGHDN and CDR2 FVKESK. V was pared by 5 bases and J by 7 bases, with 9 bases of the junction left unmatched. The CDR3 is CASSTRTGGIVGYTF. As DNA, the CDR3 is TGTGCCAGCAGCACCAGGACAGGGGGCATAGTTGGCTACACCTTC.

The chain couples TRBV13 to TRBJ2-1; TRBD2 matches 11 bases. The CDR3 contains 16 residues. CDR1 and CDR2 (germline): PRHDT, FYEKMQ (reference sequence). Trimming cost V 5 bases and J 8 bases; bases outside gene matches: 11. The CDR3 region is CASSPALAGGFDEQFF. DNA for the CDR3: TGTGCCAGCAGCCCCGCCCTAGCGGGGGGATTCGATGAGCAGTTCTTC.

The chain links TRBV20-1 to TRBJ1-1; no definite D call. Between the trimmed V and J ends, which lost 6 bases and 8 bases, there was a span of 10 bases. The germline V gene encodes CDR1 DFQATT and CDR2 SNEGSKA (reference sequence). The CDR3 has 10 amino acids. The CDR3 region is CSASYKEAFF. CDR3 in DNA: TGCAGTGCCTCCTATAAGGAAGCTTTCTTT.

This chain connects TRBV6-5 to TRBJ2-1, with 10 bases that match TRBD2. The J segment lost 4 bases and the V segment lost 0 bases, leaving 0 bases of the junction unmatched. From germline, CDR1 is MNHEY and CDR2 SVGAGI. The CDR3 length is 15 residues. CDR3 loop: CASSYSAGGYNEQFF. In DNA form, the CDR3 reads TGTGCCAGCAGTTACTCAGCGGGGGGGTACAATGAGCAGTTCTTC.

This clone was detected only a few times. V and J are TRBV12-3 or TRBV12-4 and TRBJ1-5, with D possibly matching TRBD1 (6 bases). The CDR3 is made up of 13 amino acids. Deletions cut 6 bases from V and 2 bases from J, with 8 bases between. CDR3 bases: TGTGCCAGCAGACAGGGTGGCAATCAGCCCCAGCATTTT. It is translated as CASRQGGNQPQHF.

The chain couples TRBV25-1 to TRBJ1-4; 10 nucleotides align to TRBD1. CDR1 and CDR2 from the germline V gene are MGHDK and SYGVNS. This CDR3 has 17 residues. V lost 2 bases, J lost 2 bases, and 5 bases stayed unmatched. The CDR3 DNA is TGTGCCAGCAGTGAAATGGGACAGGGGAGCACTAATGAAAAACTGTTTTTT. It encodes CASSEMGQGSTNEKLFF. The variable domain in full, with the rest retrieved from reference TRBV25-1 and TRBJ1-4, is EADIYQTPRYLVIGTGKKITLECSQTMGHDKMYWYQQDPGMELHLIHYSYGVNSTEKGDLSSESTVSRIRTEHFPLTLESARPSHTSQYLCASSEMGQGSTNEKLFFGSGTQLSVL.

This chain connects TRBV24-1 to TRBJ1-1; D ambiguous. Germline loops: CDR1 KGHDR, CDR2 SFDVKD. V dropped 7 bases and J dropped 12 bases, with 14 bases sitting between them. CDR3 length equals 11 residues. CDR3 nucleotides: TGTGCCACCAGGGAGGGTCCCGTAACTTTCTTT. Its protein product is CATREGPVTFF.

The chain joins TRBV6-5 to TRBJ2-1; 11 bases agree with TRBD2. The ends lost 5 bases at V and 8 bases at J; junction bases unmatched: 8. Per germline, CDR1 MNHEY and CDR2 SVGAGI. This CDR3 region has 15 residues. Here the CDR3 reads CASSPRLAGRDEQFF. The CDR3 DNA is TGTGCCAGCAGTCCCAGACTAGCGGGAAGGGATGAGCAGTTCTTC.

The rearrangement joins TRBV29-1 to TRBJ2-2, with 8 bases matching TRBD2. The CDR3 length is 14 residues. Germline V CDR1 and CDR2: SQVTM, ANQGSEA. The V gene end was trimmed by 4 bases and the J gene end by 5 bases; junction bases not matched to a gene: 6. The CDR3 bases are TGCAGCGTTGGACGGGGGGGATTAACCGGGGAGCTGTTTTTT. Protein: CSVGRGGLTGELFF.

V and J are TRBV7-9 and TRBJ2-3; 11 positions agree with TRBD2. The CDR3 spans 17 residues. CDR1 is SEHNR and CDR2 is FQNEAQ in the germline V gene (reference sequence). The junction had 12 bases not matched to a gene; V was cut back by 6 bases and J by 4 bases. The CDR3 here is CASRELAGASRADTQYF. CDR3 nucleotides: TGTGCCAGCAGGGAACTAGCGGGAGCCTCCCGAGCAGATACGCAGTATTTT.

This chain links TRBV18 with TRBJ2-2, with unresolved D. The CDR3 extends over 13 amino acids. CDR1 is KGHSH, CDR2 LQKENI, per germline. V gave up 5 bases and J gave up 5 bases, with 9 bases separating them. In DNA form, the CDR3 reads TGTGCCAGCTCATCCGGTCTAACCGGGGAGCTGTTTTTT. Its protein product is CASSSGLTGELFF. Filled out from reference TRBV18 and TRBJ2-2, the complete variable domain reads NAGVMQNPRHLVRRRGQEARLRCSPMKGHSHVYWYRQLPEEGLKFMVYLQKENIIDESGMPKERFSAEFPKEGPSILRIQQVVRGDSAAYFCASSSGLTGELFFGEGSRLTVL.

The J gene is TRBJ1-3, the V gene TRBV30, with D perhaps TRBD1 (5 bases). Trimming cost V 6 bases and J 0 bases, with 15 bases left between them. The CDR3 is 15 amino acids. Germline CDR1 GTSNPN, CDR2 SVGIG (reference sequence). The CDR3 coding sequence is TGTGCCTGTCCTATTGGGGGGAACTCTGGAAACACCATATATTTT. It encodes CACPIGGNSGNTIYF.

The chain links TRBV5-4 to TRBJ2-7; 11 nucleotides line up with TRBD2. There are 16 residues in the CDR3. The germline gives CDR1 SGHNT, CDR2 YYREEE (reference sequence). V was pared by 5 bases and J by 2 bases, with 9 bases of the junction left unmatched. CDR3 residues: CASRLTTSGVPYEQYF. CDR3 nucleotides: TGTGCCAGCAGATTGACGACTAGCGGGGTCCCCTACGAGCAGTACTTC.

The chain uses TRBV4-3 and TRBJ1-2; D gene ambiguous. CDR1 LGHNA and CDR2 YSLEER come from the germline V gene. The CDR3 loop spans 17 amino acids. V was shortened by 0 bases and J by 2 bases, with 16 bases between the two germline ends. CDR3 sequence: CASSQDWDLATNYGYTF. The CDR3 nucleotides are TGCGCCAGCAGCCAAGATTGGGATCTGGCGACGAACTATGGCTACACCTTC.

The V call is TRBV7-9, the J call TRBJ1-1; 9 bases line up with TRBD1. V gave up 4 bases and J gave up 11 bases; unmatched junction bases: 2. This CDR3 is built from 11 residues. Germline V CDR1 and CDR2: SEHNR, FQNEAQ (reference sequence). As DNA, the CDR3 is TGTGCCAGCAGCTGGGACAGGGTCGCTTTCTTT. This encodes CASSWDRVAFF.

This clone was picked up one time. The chain employs TRBV18 and TRBJ2-1; 15 bases map to TRBD2. This CDR3 is 15 amino acids long. Germline V lookup: CDR1 KGHSH, CDR2 LQKENI. V trimming: 4 bases; J trimming: 7 bases; junction bases outside the gene matches: 2. The CDR3 DNA reads TGTGCCAGCTCACGAGGACTAGCGGGGGGGAATGAGCAGTTCTTC. It encodes CASSRGLAGGNEQFF.

This clone showed up just once. This chain links TRBV2 with TRBJ2-1; a weak D match, TRBD1 (6 bases). Per the germline V gene, CDR1 is SNHLY and CDR2 is FYNNEI. The V end lost 4 bases, the J end lost 7 bases, and 11 bases lay between the germline ends. The CDR3 has 13 residues. The CDR3 sequence is CASSAQGLNEQFF. The CDR3 DNA reads TGTGCCAGCAGTGCTCAGGGGCTGAATGAGCAGTTCTTC.

This clone qualifies as medium-sized (0.01 to 0.1%). The chain's CDR3 is CASSPWGGSTEAFF. DNA for the CDR3: TGCGCCAGCAGCCCGTGGGGGGGATCCACTGAAGCTTTCTTT. The chain carries TRBV4-1 and TRBJ1-1, with D perhaps TRBD1 (5 bases). This CDR3 is 14 amino acids long. CDR1 is MGHRA, CDR2 YSYEKL, per germline. The ends were cut back, 4 bases at V and 4 bases at J, with 13 bases in the middle.

Here the CDR3 DNA reads TGTGCCAGCAGTCGTGGGACAGGGGACAGATCTGGAAACACCATATATTTT. Translating gives CASSRGTGDRSGNTIYF. V and J are TRBV6-6 and TRBJ1-3, with 10 nucleotides matching TRBD1. J gave up 1 base and V 5 bases, and 8 bases lay outside the gene matches. CDR3 length equals 17 residues. Germline V gene sequence: CDR1 MNHNY, CDR2 SVGAGI (reference sequence).

This rearrangement joins TRBV11-2 to TRBJ2-7; 9 bases are a match to TRBD1. CDR1 SGHAT and CDR2 FQNNGV come from the germline V gene. With 7 bases clipped from V and 7 bases from J, the junction kept 14 bases outside the gene matches. The CDR3 runs 15 residues. The CDR3 is CASILTGTGNGEQYF. The DNA of the CDR3 is TGTGCCAGCATCCTTACTGGGACAGGGAATGGTGAGCAGTACTTC. Full variable domain (remainder filled in from reference TRBV11-2 and TRBJ2-7): EAGVAQSPRYKIIEKRQSVAFWCNPISGHATLYWYQQILGQGPKLLIQFQNNGVVDDSQLPKDRFSAERLKGVDSTLKIQPAKLEDSAVYLCASILTGTGNGEQYFGPGTRLTVT.

The V call is TRBV7-8, the J call TRBJ1-1; D ambiguous. The germline V and J ends were trimmed by 3 bases and 0 bases, with 14 bases remaining between them. The germline V gene has CDR1 SGHVS and CDR2 FQNEAQ. The CDR3 is 16 amino acids. DNA for the CDR3: TGTGCCAGCAGCTTCGGGATAGGGCCCATGAACACTGAAGCTTTCTTT. Translation: CASSFGIGPMNTEAFF.

This chain links TRBV7-8 with TRBJ2-4; TRBD1 might be the D (5 bases). Trimming removed 1 base from V and 3 bases from J, with 10 bases in between. The CDR3 is 15 amino acids. Germline V gene sequence: CDR1 SGHVS, CDR2 FQNEAQ. The CDR3 loop is CASSLVPGIKNIQYF. CDR3 DNA: TGTGCCAGCAGCTTAGTCCCAGGGATCAAAAACATTCAGTACTTC.